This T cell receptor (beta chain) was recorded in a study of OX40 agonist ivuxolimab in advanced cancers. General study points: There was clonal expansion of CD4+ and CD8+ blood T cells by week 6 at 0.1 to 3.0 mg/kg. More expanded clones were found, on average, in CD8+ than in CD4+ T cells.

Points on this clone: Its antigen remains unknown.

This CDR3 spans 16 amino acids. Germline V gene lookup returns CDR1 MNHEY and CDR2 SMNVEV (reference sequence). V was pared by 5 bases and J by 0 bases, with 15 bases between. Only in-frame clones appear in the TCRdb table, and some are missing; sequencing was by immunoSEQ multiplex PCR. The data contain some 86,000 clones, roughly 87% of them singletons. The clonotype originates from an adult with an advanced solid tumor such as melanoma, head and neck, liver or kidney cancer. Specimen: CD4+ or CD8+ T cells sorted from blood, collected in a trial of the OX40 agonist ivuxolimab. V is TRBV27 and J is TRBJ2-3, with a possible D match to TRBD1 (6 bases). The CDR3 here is CASSPRGQPSTDTQYF. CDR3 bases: TGTGCCAGCAGTCCGCGAGGACAGCCTAGCACAGATACGCAGTATTTT.